Listed below are T cell receptor beta chains from one sample, sequenced in a study of breast tumors, draining lymph nodes, adjacent tissues. MiXCR, run by TCRdb on the multiplex PCR reads, gives a single entry per CDR3 protein. The data hold over 200,000 distinct CDR3 sequences, with under 35% observed a single time. The specimen was axillary lymph node tissue. These receptors were taken from a female donor with breast cancer. Some clones in this sample may be carry-over from other donors' samples. CDR3s include the opening cysteine and the closing phenylalanine or tryptophan. A D gene is named only where the DNA matches it firmly. Rows may omit the clone size; those that give it use once, few, many or a size class.

V	D	J	size	DNA	CDR3
TRBV2	.	TRBJ1-1	.	TGTGCCACTCGGGGGGTAAGAGGGAACACTGAAGCTTTCTTT	CATRGVRGNTEAFF
TRBV30	TRBD2	TRBJ2-1	.	TGTGCCTGGAGTCTTGGGACTAGGGGCCTTAATGAGCAGTTCTTC	CAWSLGTRGLNEQFF
TRBV10-3	.	TRBJ1-5	once	TGTGCCATCAGTGAGGGGACTAGCGGGGGCAATCAGCCCCAGCATTTT	CAISEGTSGGNQPQHF
TRBV6-6	.	TRBJ2-6	many	TGTGCCAGCAGTTACTCGAGTGGCTCTGGGGCCAACGTCCTGACTTTC	CASSYSSGSGANVLTF
TRBV4-3	.	TRBJ1-6	many	TGCGCCAGCAGCCAAGCTTTCCGGGACTCAAGGGTACCCCTCCACTTT	CASSQAFRDSRVPLHF
TRBV10-2	.	TRBJ1-2	many	TGCGCCAGCAGTGAGGCGGGGCCATTCGCGGGCTACACCTTC	CASSEAGPFAGYTF
TRBV10-3	.	TRBJ1-2	many	TGTGCCATCAGTGAAGGGCCGGGGGACTATGGCTACACCTTC	CAISEGPGDYGYTF
TRBV7-9	.	TRBJ2-3	.	TGTGCCAGCAGCTTAACTACCCTCAGGGCAGATACGCAGTATTTT	CASSLTTLRADTQYF
TRBV20-1	TRBD1	TRBJ2-5	many	TGCAGTGCTAGATGGACAGGGGGAGGGGAGACCCAGTACTTC	CSARWTGGGETQYF
TRBV20-1	.	TRBJ2-7	many	TGCAGTGCCCGAACAGGTTATTCCTACGAGCAGTACTTC	CSARTGYSYEQYF
TRBV7-2	.	TRBJ1-3	many	TGTGCCAGCAGCCCCCCAAGGGGAAACACCATATATTTT	CASSPPRGNTIYF
TRBV7-9	.	TRBJ1-2	many	TGTGCCAGCTACGGAGGGGCCGCTGGCTACACCTTC	CASYGGAAGYTF
TRBV20-1	TRBD1	TRBJ1-5	.	TGCAGTGCTAGTCTACTGCCTACAGGGGGCAATCAGCCCCAGCATTTT	CSASLLPTGGNQPQHF
TRBV7-7	.	TRBJ1-6	.	TGTGCTAGCAGCTTGACCCTCCACTTT	CASSLTLHF
TRBV5-1	.	TRBJ2-5	many	TGCGCCAGCAGTCCTTTTGGCATGGGAGAGACCCAGTACTTC	CASSPFGMGETQYF
TRBV10-3	.	TRBJ1-6	many	TGTGCCATCAGTGACCGGGGCTCCTATAATTCACCCCTCCACTTT	CAISDRGSYNSPLHF
TRBV20-1	TRBD2	TRBJ2-7	many	TGCAGTGCGCCTAACCCACTAGCGGGAGGATTCTACGAGCAGTACTTC	CSAPNPLAGGFYEQYF
TRBV20-1	TRBD2	TRBJ2-1	many	TGCAGTGCTAGAGAGATTGTTGCGGGGGTGAATGAGCAGTTCTTC	CSAREIVAGVNEQFF
TRBV18	TRBD2	TRBJ2-7	many	TGTGCCAGCTCACGTAGCGGGAGTGGGGTCGGGTACTTC	CASSRSGSGVGYF
TRBV7-2	TRBD2	TRBJ2-1	many	TGTGCCAGCAGCCGGAGCGGACTAGCGGGTTTCGATGAGCAGTTCTTC	CASSRSGLAGFDEQFF
TRBV7-8	TRBD1	TRBJ1-5	many	TGTGCCAGCAGCTCGGGACAGGGCGGGTTCAATGGCAATCAGCCCCAGCATTTT	CASSSGQGGFNGNQPQHF
TRBV5-1	.	TRBJ2-3	.	TGCGCCAGCGCCGGGGGCACCGGCGACACAGATACGCAGTATTTT	CASAGGTGDTDTQYF
TRBV15	TRBD2	TRBJ2-7	.	TGCCGCCGCCAACTAGCGGGAGGAATTACAGACGAGCAGTACTTC	CRRQLAGGITDEQYF
TRBV29-1	.	TRBJ1-2	.	TGCAGCGTTGAATCAGGGAACTATGGCTACACCTTC	CSVESGNYGYTF
TRBV2	.	TRBJ2-1	.	TGTGCCAGCAGTGATGTGGGAACCCGCAATGAGCAGTTCTTC	CASSDVGTRNEQFF
TRBV6-1	.	TRBJ2-3	.	TGTGCCAGCAGTGAAGTCGGCACCCGGACGCAGTATTTT	CASSEVGTRTQYF
TRBV5-8	TRBD1	TRBJ2-2	many	TGTGCCAGCAGCCAACGCAGTGGGACAGGAGGGACCGGGGAGCTGTTTTTT	CASSQRSGTGGTGELFF
TRBV6-1	.	TRBJ1-2	many	TGTGCCAGTCTCAGGGTTAACTATGGCTACACCTTC	CASLRVNYGYTF
TRBV2	.	TRBJ1-5	many	TGTGCCAGCAGTGGTGACAGAGATCAGCCCCAGCATTTT	CASSGDRDQPQHF
TRBV19	.	TRBJ1-1	.	TGTGCCAGTAGGGTTTCAGGGATAAAGGACACTGAAGCTTTCTTT	CASRVSGIKDTEAFF
TRBV7-2	.	TRBJ2-2	many	TGTGCCAGCAGCCCCAGTTTGGCGGGGGAGCTGTTTTTT	CASSPSLAGELFF
TRBV20-1	.	TRBJ2-1	many	TGCAGTGCTAGAGCGCGGACGGGCGGCTACAATGAGCAGTTCTTC	CSARARTGGYNEQFF
TRBV20-1	TRBD2	TRBJ2-3	.	TGCAGTGCTACCGAAGGGAGGGTTGAGAATGAGCAGTATTTT	CSATEGRVENEQYF
TRBV6-5	.	TRBJ1-5	.	TGTGCCAGCAGTCACTATCCGAAAGGGAGCAATCAGCCCCAGCATTTT	CASSHYPKGSNQPQHF
TRBV11-1	.	TRBJ2-7	many	TGTGCCAGCAGCCTGAAGGTCGACTACGAGCAGTACTTC	CASSLKVDYEQYF
TRBV7-6	.	TRBJ2-3	many	TGTGCCAGCAGATCCGGGACTCCTAGCACAGATACGCAGTATTTT	CASRSGTPSTDTQYF